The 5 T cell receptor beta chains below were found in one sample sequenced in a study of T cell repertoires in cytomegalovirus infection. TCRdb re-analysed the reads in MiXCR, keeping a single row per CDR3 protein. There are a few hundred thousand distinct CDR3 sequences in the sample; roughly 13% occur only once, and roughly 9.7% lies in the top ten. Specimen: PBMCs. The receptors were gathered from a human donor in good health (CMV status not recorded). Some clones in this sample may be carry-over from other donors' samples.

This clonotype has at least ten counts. Here the CDR3 DNA reads TGTGCCAGTACCCCACAGGGGTCGGGCACAGATACGCAGTATTTT. Residues: CASTPQGSGTDTQYF. The genes are TRBV19 and TRBJ2-3, with TRBD1 identical over 7 bases. The V gene end was trimmed by 7 bases and the J gene end by 1 base; junction bases not matched to a gene: 8. The CDR3 consists of 15 residues. CDR1 is LNHDA, CDR2 SQIVND, per germline (reference sequence).

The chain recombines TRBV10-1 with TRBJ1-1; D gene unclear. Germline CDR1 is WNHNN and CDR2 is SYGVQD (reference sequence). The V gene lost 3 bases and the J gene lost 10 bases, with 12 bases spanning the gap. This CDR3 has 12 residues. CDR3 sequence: CASSDHEIGAFF. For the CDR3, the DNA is TGCGCCAGCAGTGATCATGAAATTGGAGCTTTCTTT.

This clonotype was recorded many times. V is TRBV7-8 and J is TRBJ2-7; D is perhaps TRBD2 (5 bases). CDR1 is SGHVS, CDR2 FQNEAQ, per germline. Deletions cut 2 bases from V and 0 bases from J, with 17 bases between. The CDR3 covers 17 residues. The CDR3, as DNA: TGTGCCAGCAGCTTAATTAGCGTCCCGGGTATCTCCTACGAGCAGTACTTC. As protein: CASSLISVPGISYEQYF.

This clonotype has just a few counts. CDR3 amino acids: CATSRVGTEYGYTF. As DNA, the CDR3 is TGTGCCACCAGCAGAGTCGGGACGGAGTATGGCTACACCTTC. The chain employs TRBV15 and TRBJ1-2; TRBD1 is a possible D gene (5 bases). Trimming removed 1 base at V and 5 bases at J, with 11 bases between. The germline V gene encodes CDR1 LNHNV and CDR2 YYDKDF (reference sequence). This CDR3 region has 14 residues. The entire variable domain, with the rest obtained from reference TRBV15 and TRBJ1-2, is as follows: DAMVIQNPRYQVTQFGKPVTLSCSQTLNHNVMYWYQQKSSQAPKLLFHYYDKDFNNEADTPDNFQSRRPNTSFCFLDIRSPGLGDTAMYLCATSRVGTEYGYTFGSGTRLTVV.

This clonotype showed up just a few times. The CDR3 loop reads CASSSGEWSNQPQHF. The CDR3 DNA is TGTGCCAGCAGTAGTGGGGAATGGAGCAATCAGCCCCAGCATTTT. The rearrangement uses TRBV28 and TRBJ1-5; no clear D gene. The length of the CDR3 is 15 residues. Trimming took 5 bases from V and 1 from J, leaving 12 bases between them. Germline CDR1 MDHEN, CDR2 SYDVKM.